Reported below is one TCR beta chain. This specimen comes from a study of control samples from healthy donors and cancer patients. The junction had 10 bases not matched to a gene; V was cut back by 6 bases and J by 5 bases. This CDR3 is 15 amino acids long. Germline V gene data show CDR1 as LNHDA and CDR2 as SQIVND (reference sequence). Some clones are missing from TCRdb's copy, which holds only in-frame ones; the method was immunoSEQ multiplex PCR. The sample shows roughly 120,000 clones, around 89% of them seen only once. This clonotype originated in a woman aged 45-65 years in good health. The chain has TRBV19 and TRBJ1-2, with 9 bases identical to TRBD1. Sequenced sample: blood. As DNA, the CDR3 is TGTGCCAGTAGACCTATCGCCGGGACAGGGTATGGCTACACCTTC. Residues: CASRPIAGTGYGYTF.